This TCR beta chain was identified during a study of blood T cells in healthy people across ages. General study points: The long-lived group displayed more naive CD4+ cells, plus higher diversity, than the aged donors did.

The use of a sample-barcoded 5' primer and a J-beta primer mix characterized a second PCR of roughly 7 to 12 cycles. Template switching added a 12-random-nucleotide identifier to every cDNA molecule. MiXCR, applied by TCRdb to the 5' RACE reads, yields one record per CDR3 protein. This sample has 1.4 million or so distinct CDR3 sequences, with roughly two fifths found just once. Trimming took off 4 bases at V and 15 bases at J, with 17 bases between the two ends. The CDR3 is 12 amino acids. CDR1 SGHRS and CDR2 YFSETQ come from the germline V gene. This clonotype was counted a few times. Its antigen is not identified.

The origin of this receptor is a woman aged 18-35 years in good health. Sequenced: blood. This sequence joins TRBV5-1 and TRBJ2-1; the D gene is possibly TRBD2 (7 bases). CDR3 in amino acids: CASSDRLGGVFF. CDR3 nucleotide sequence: TGCGCCAGCAGCGATCGACTAGGGGGGGTGTTCTTC.